Listed below are T cell receptor beta chains from one sample, sequenced in a study of T cells in Graves' hyperthyroidism and ophthalmopathy. One entry per CDR3 protein, called by TCRdb with MiXCR from the multiplex PCR reads. Altogether 400,000 to 500,000 distinct CDR3 sequences are present, about 15% being singletons, with the ten largest covering about a sixth. The sequencing sample was made of blood. The source of these receptors is a woman between 18 and 29 years old with Graves' hyperthyroidism. CDR3s include the opening cysteine and the closing phenylalanine or tryptophan. The order of the fields is V gene, CDR3 protein.

V gene: TRBV5-1
CDR3 protein: CASSPRGSGANVLTF

V gene: TRBV6-1
CDR3 protein: CASSPQDRSRGYTF

V gene: TRBV12-5
CDR3 protein: CASARRVNTEAFF

V gene: TRBV9
CDR3 protein: CASSGDSGTQYF

V gene: TRBV7-3
CDR3 protein: CASTYEQYF

V gene: TRBV6-1
CDR3 protein: CASSGQSGVSYEQYF

V gene: TRBV19
CDR3 protein: CASSTTASSYNEQFF

V gene: TRBV9
CDR3 protein: CASSVGRGRTGELFF

V gene: TRBV27
CDR3 protein: CASSLSSGRAGDEQFF

V gene: TRBV7-2
CDR3 protein: CASSAPSKETQYF